What follows is one T cell receptor beta chain and its context. Its antigen remains unidentified. The sample belongs to a study of post-analysis software for immune sequencing data. Broader study findings: In multiple sclerosis, normalized Chao1 diversity was significantly below that of controls. Pronounced co-clustering by F measure was evident among identically batched samples. Elevated frequency relative to controls characterized four to six TRBV segments in patients, TRBV5-6, TRBV5-1 and TRBV20-1 among them.

With 5 bases removed from V and 5 bases from J, the gap between germline ends came to 10 bases. Germline lookup yields CDR1 MNHNS and CDR2 SASEGT. This CDR3 has 12 amino acids. Unique molecular identifiers were carried by the TCR beta cDNA libraries. TCRdb itself ran the PCR reads through MiXCR, one entry per CDR3 protein. The sample consists of hundreds of thousands of distinct CDR3 sequences, around 47% of them appearing once. The specimen was blood. This clonotype was obtained from a girl under 18 with multiple sclerosis. This chain uses TRBV6-1 with TRBJ2-7; D unresolved. The CDR3, as DNA: TGTGCCAGCAGTCCCCCTGGGGACGAGCAGTACTTC. Protein: CASSPPGDEQYF.